The sequence of this T cell receptor beta chain was determined in a study of CD8+ T cells in alopecia areata. The study, taken as a whole, reports: Scalp lesions, especially in alopecia totalis/universalis, had higher clonality than normal scalp. Scalp clonality and expanded CD8+ clones among the top 100 fell significantly with tofacitinib.

Described treatment: oral pan-JAK inhibitor, 5-10 mg twice daily. The germline V gene encodes CDR1 SNHLY and CDR2 FYNNEI. CDR3 length: 11 residues. Trimming took off 6 bases at V and 10 bases at J, with 11 bases between the two ends. Remarks on this clone: What it binds is not known.

Extraction of RNA preceded its reverse transcription into cDNA, which served as the sequencing template. Clones were read by immunoSEQ multiplex PCR, and TCRdb kept only the in-frame ones, dropping some. In the table there are 150,000 to 200,000 clones, about 62% of which are singletons. The clonotype originates from a human donor with alopecia areata. This chain joins TRBV2 and TRBJ2-3; tentatively, D is TRBD2 (5 bases). The sequences come from CD4+ T cells sorted from blood, collected at week 24, from a patient treated with tofacitinib. This chain's CDR3 is CASSPEGPQYF. Written as DNA, the CDR3 is TGTGCCAGCAGCCCTGAGGGCCCGCAGTATTTT.